Presented here are 26 T cell receptor beta chains from one specimen sequenced in a study of human T cells and chemical hapten exposure. One entry per CDR3 protein, called by TCRdb with MiXCR from the RACE reads. Of approximately 110,000 distinct CDR3 sequences listed, 8% to 13% were seen once; the top ten hold roughly 3.5%. The time point: patch test 1, 2 weeks after DPC sensitization. The sample's treatment: therapeutic diphenylcyclopropenone sensitization with weekly scalp DPC. The sample here was whole blood, taken in connection with sensitization to the hapten diphenylcyclopropenone (DPC). The receptor set was obtained from a woman aged 40 to 49 with alopecia areata. Some clones in this sample may be carry-over from other donors' samples.

This clonotype was counted only a few times. This chain connects TRBV30 to TRBJ2-2; TRBD2 matches at 14 bases. The germline gives CDR1 GTSNPN, CDR2 SVGIG (reference sequence). The CDR3 runs to 19 residues. With 4 bases clipped from V and 0 bases from J, the junction kept 10 bases outside the gene matches. The CDR3, as DNA: TGTGCCTGGACTTCTCCGGGACTAGCGGGGGCCACGAACACCGGGGAGCTGTTTTTT. Residues: CAWTSPGLAGATNTGELFF.

This clonotype was recorded many times. This rearrangement joins TRBV11-2 to TRBJ2-1; perhaps TRBD1 as D (5 bases). Germline CDR1 and CDR2: SGHAT and FQNNGV. V was shortened by 5 bases and J by 3 bases, with 20 bases between the two germline ends. The CDR3 sequence is 17 residues long. CDR3 DNA: TGTGCCAGCAGCCCACTTGTGTCGAGACAGCACTACAATGAGCAGTTCTTC. Protein sequence: CASSPLVSRQHYNEQFF.

CDR3 loop: CSVGQGVGEQYF. The CDR3 DNA follows: TGCAGCGTTGGACAGGGGGTTGGGGAGCAGTACTTC. This chain links TRBV29-1 with TRBJ2-7, with TRBD1 matching over 9 bases. Trimming took 4 bases from V and 7 from J; bases not matched to a gene: 5. Germline V gene sequence: CDR1 SQVTM, CDR2 ANQGSEA. The CDR3 spans 12 residues.

The CDR3 DNA follows: TGTGCCAGCAGCTTACTCGGGACTAGCTTCTCGGATACGCAGTATTTT. This sequence encodes CASSLLGTSFSDTQYF. The chain employs TRBV11-2 and TRBJ2-3; 9 bases fit TRBD2. This CDR3 has 16 residues. V lost 2 bases to trimming and J lost 6 bases; unmatched junction nucleotides: 9. CDR1 is SGHAT, CDR2 FQNNGV, per germline.

The V and J genes are TRBV14 and TRBJ1-1; no clear D gene. Germline CDR1 and CDR2: SGHDN and FVKESK. The CDR3 loop spans 14 amino acids. Trimming pared 2 bases from V and 7 bases from J, leaving 14 bases between. The CDR3 loop reads CASSQLLQDNEAFF. In DNA form, the CDR3 reads TGTGCCAGCAGCCAACTCCTCCAAGACAATGAAGCTTTCTTT.

This clonotype occurred many times. The chain is built from TRBV10-1 and TRBJ2-3; TRBD2 agrees at 8 bases. This CDR3 region has 16 residues. The germline CDR1 and CDR2 sequences are WNHNN and SYGVQD (reference sequence). Trimming removed 3 bases from V and 4 bases from J; junction bases left unmatched: 9. The CDR3 sequence: CASSDFGTSIPDTQYF. The CDR3 DNA follows: TGCGCCAGCAGTGACTTCGGGACTAGTATTCCAGATACGCAGTATTTT.

This clonotype turned up a few times. The rearrangement links TRBV4-3 to TRBJ1-1, with 8 bases matching TRBD1. V shed 0 bases, J shed 14 bases, and the junction held 11 bases outside the gene matches. The length of the CDR3 is 14 residues. The V gene's germline CDR1 is LGHNA and CDR2 YSLEER. CDR3 sequence: CASSQDRSRGQAFF. CDR3 in DNA: TGCGCCAGCAGCCAAGATCGGAGCAGGGGACAGGCCTTCTTT.

There are many counts of this clonotype. This chain connects TRBV6-2 or TRBV6-3 to TRBJ2-1; 8 nucleotides align to TRBD2. The V segment lost 0 bases and the J segment 2 bases; nucleotides outside the gene matches: 6. Germline CDR1 and CDR2: MNHEY and SVGEGT. The CDR3 is 17 residues long. CDR3 sequence reads: CASSYSKAGGPYNEQFF. As DNA, the CDR3 is TGTGCCAGCAGTTACTCGAAGGCGGGGGGCCCCTACAATGAGCAGTTCTTC.

This clonotype was detected many times. The genes are TRBV6-2 or TRBV6-3 and TRBJ2-7, with 10 bases aligning to TRBD2. Germline values: CDR1 MNHEY, CDR2 SVGEGT. V was clipped by 6 bases and J by 2 bases; unmatched bases: 10. CDR3 length: 16 residues. The CDR3 reads CASSNLVAGGTYEQYF. CDR3 bases: TGTGCCAGCAGCAATCTAGTAGCGGGAGGTACCTACGAGCAGTACTTC.

At least ten counts were recorded for this clonotype. CDR3 DNA sequence: TGCAGTGGCCAGCCCGGGGCTTACAATGAGCAGTTCTTC. This encodes CSGQPGAYNEQFF. The V and J genes are TRBV20-1 and TRBJ2-1; the D call may be TRBD1 or TRBD2 (5 bases each). This CDR3 is built from 13 residues. Germline CDR1 and CDR2: DFQATT and SNEGSKA (reference sequence). The V end lost 7 bases, the J end lost 4 bases, and 14 bases lay between the germline ends.

This clonotype came up many times. V and J are TRBV5-8 and TRBJ1-1; D is perhaps TRBD1 (5 bases). The CDR3 sequence is 16 residues long. Germline CDR1 is SGHTS and CDR2 is YDEGEE. Trimming left V 5 bases short and J 1 base short, with 18 bases between. The CDR3 reads CASRLAGWGSNTEAFF. CDR3 sequence (DNA): TGTGCCAGCAGACTGGCCGGGTGGGGGTCGAACACTGAAGCTTTCTTT.

This clonotype came up a few times. The rearrangement uses TRBV20-1 and TRBJ2-3; D may correspond to TRBD1 or TRBD2 (6 bases each). Looked up from germline, CDR1 is DFQATT and CDR2 is SNEGSKA (reference sequence). V was clipped by 6 bases and J by 2 bases, with 15 bases between them. This CDR3 has 14 amino acids. CDR3 residues: CSASRGESTDTQYF. CDR3 DNA: TGCAGTGCCAGTAGGGGGGAGTCCACAGATACGCAGTATTTT.

This clonotype occurred a few times. This rearrangement joins TRBV4-1 to TRBJ2-7; D is possibly TRBD2 (5 bases). Germline CDR1 MGHRA, CDR2 YSYEKL. CDR3 length: 16 residues. V lost 0 bases and J 7 bases, leaving 19 bases between the germline ends. For the CDR3, the DNA is TGCGCCAGCAGCCAAGATTCTGGCGGGTCGCCTGGGGAGCAGTACTTC. Translated: CASSQDSGGSPGEQYF.

This chain connects TRBV5-1 to TRBJ2-4; D is tentatively TRBD1 or TRBD2 (6 bases each). The CDR3 consists of 14 residues. Between the trimmed V and J ends, which lost 4 bases and 8 bases, there was a span of 16 bases. Germline V gene data show CDR1 as SGHRS and CDR2 as YFSETQ. CDR3 residues: CASSPTGPGDIQYF. DNA for the CDR3: TGCGCCAGCAGCCCGACAGGCCCGGGGGACATTCAGTACTTC.

This clonotype was detected ten times or more. This chain connects TRBV7-3 to TRBJ1-5, with D possibly being TRBD1 (6 bases). Germline-derived CDR1 and CDR2 are SGHTA and FQGTGA. The CDR3 is 17 residues long. With 4 bases removed from V and 4 bases from J, the gap between germline ends came to 20 bases. In nucleotides, the CDR3 is TGTGCCAGCAGCTCACCGAGGGGGGGCTACGGTAATCAGCCCCAGCATTTT. Protein: CASSSPRGGYGNQPQHF.

The chain couples TRBV9 to TRBJ2-2; 12 nucleotides line up with TRBD1. The CDR3 totals 16 residues. Germline trimming cut 4 bases from V and 4 bases from J; bases unmatched to any gene: 5. Germline-derived CDR1 and CDR2 are SGDLS and YYNGEE. The CDR3 here is CASSPWDRGRTGELFF. The DNA of the CDR3 is TGTGCCAGCAGCCCCTGGGACAGGGGGCGCACCGGGGAGCTGTTTTTT.

The chain carries TRBV7-9 and TRBJ1-1, with 9 bases lining up with TRBD1. J lost 4 bases, V lost 5 bases, and 8 bases had no gene match. CDR1 SEHNR and CDR2 FQNEAQ come from the germline V gene (reference sequence). This CDR3 has 15 residues. The CDR3 DNA sequence: TGTGCCAGCAGCGACCTGGACAGGGGTGGCACTGAAGCTTTCTTT. It yields the protein CASSDLDRGGTEAFF.

The chain employs TRBV7-2 and TRBJ2-5; 11 bases align to TRBD1. The V gene's germline CDR1 is SGHTA and CDR2 FQGNSA. Unmatched junction bases numbered 5, after V lost 5 bases and J lost 0 bases. The CDR3 covers 16 residues. The CDR3 DNA reads TGTGCCAGCAGCCCGGGACAGGGGGGGTACCAAGAGACCCAGTACTTC. This codes for CASSPGQGGYQETQYF.

This clonotype was counted many times. This chain connects TRBV4-3 to TRBJ2-7; D not certain. Germline loops: CDR1 LGHNA, CDR2 YSLEER. The length of the CDR3 is 13 residues. V lost 0 bases, J lost 2 bases, and 5 bases lay in between. DNA of the CDR3: TGCGCCAGCAGCCAAGACAGAACCTACGAGCAGTACTTC. Its protein is CASSQDRTYEQYF.

This clonotype was picked up many times. This rearrangement joins TRBV20-1 to TRBJ2-3, with D tentatively TRBD2 (6 bases). The CDR3 has 13 amino acids. Trimming left V 6 bases short and J 6 bases short, with 16 bases between. Germline V gene data show CDR1 as DFQATT and CDR2 as SNEGSKA (reference sequence). As DNA, the CDR3 is TGCAGTGCGCCACCCGGGGGTAAGGATACGCAGTATTTT. Amino acids: CSAPPGGKDTQYF.

Of note for this clonotype: This may arise from a read error, as a much more abundant clone is one base away. This chain connects TRBV5-4 to TRBJ2-3, with 11 bases identical to TRBD2. V was clipped by 4 bases and J by 2 bases; unmatched bases: 9. The CDR3 loop spans 17 amino acids. CDR1 is SGHNT, CDR2 YYREEE, per germline (reference sequence). Written as DNA, the CDR3 is TGTGCCAGCAGCCCTGTGGCTAGCGGGAGGAACACAGATACGCAGTATTTT. Protein sequence: CASSPVASGRNTDTQYF. The whole variable domain, filled in from reference TRBV5-4 and TRBJ2-3, reads ETGVTQSPTHLIKTRGQQVTLRCSSQSGHNTVSWYQQALGQGPQFIFQYYREEENGRGNFPPRFSGLQFPNYSSELNVNALELDDSALYLCASSPVASGRNTDTQYFGPGTRLTVL.

This clonotype has just a few counts. The rearrangement links TRBV4-2 to TRBJ2-3; 9 bases are a match to TRBD2. The CDR3 loop spans 19 amino acids. V gave up 0 bases and J gave up 3 bases; unmatched junction bases: 13. In germline, CDR1 is LGHNA, CDR2 YNFKEQ. CDR3 coding DNA: TGTGCCAGCAGCCAAGATTTTAGCGGGAGTTCCAGGTGGACAGATACGCAGTATTTT. Its translation: CASSQDFSGSSRWTDTQYF.

This clonotype showed up just a few times. The gene calls are TRBV12-3 or TRBV12-4 and TRBJ2-3; D unresolved. The CDR3 totals 15 residues. Trimming took off 7 bases at V and 8 bases at J, with 22 bases between the two ends. For the CDR3, the DNA is TGTGCCAGCACCCCGTCGGCGCGGTACACGGGTACGCAGTATTTT. Its protein product is CASTPSARYTGTQYF.

This clonotype has a count of ten or more. The V gene is TRBV6-2 or TRBV6-3, the J gene TRBJ2-7; no reliable D call. Deletions cut 2 bases from V and 5 bases from J, with 7 bases between. The germline CDR1 and CDR2 sequences are MNHEY and SVGEGT. CDR3 length equals 12 residues. CDR3 residues: CASSYTPHEQYF. The CDR3 nucleotides read TGTGCCAGCAGTTACACCCCCCACGAGCAGTACTTC.

This clonotype appeared many times. The rearrangement uses TRBV7-2 and TRBJ1-1, with D hard to call. Trimming stripped 1 base from V and 2 bases from J, with 11 bases between. Germline loops: CDR1 SGHTA, CDR2 FQGNSA. The CDR3 contains 15 residues. In DNA, the CDR3 is TGTGCCAGCAGCTTAGACCCACACAGCAACACTGAAGCTTTCTTT. The encoded protein is CASSLDPHSNTEAFF.

A few counts support this clonotype. The V gene is TRBV14, the J gene TRBJ1-1, with D possibly being TRBD1 (5 bases). This CDR3 has 18 amino acids. The germline V gene has CDR1 SGHDN and CDR2 FVKESK. Trimming took 0 bases from V and 1 from J, leaving 18 bases between them. The CDR3 nucleotides are TGTGCCAGCAGCCAAGATAGGGCAGGGATGCGGGCGAACACTGAAGCTTTCTTT. Its protein is CASSQDRAGMRANTEAFF.